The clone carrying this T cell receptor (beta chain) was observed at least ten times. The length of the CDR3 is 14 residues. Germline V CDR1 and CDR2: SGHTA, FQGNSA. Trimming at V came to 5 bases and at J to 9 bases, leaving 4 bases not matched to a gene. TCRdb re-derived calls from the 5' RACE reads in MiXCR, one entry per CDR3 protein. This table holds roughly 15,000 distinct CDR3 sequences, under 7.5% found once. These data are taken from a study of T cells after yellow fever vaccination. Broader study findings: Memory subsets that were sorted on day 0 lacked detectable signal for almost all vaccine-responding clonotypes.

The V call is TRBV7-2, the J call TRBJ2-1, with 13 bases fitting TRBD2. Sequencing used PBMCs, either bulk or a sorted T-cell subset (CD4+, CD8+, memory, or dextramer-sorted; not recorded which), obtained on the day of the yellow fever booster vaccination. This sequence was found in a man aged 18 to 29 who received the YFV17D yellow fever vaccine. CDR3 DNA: TGTGCCAGCAGCCTGGGACTAGCGGGGTCTGAGCAGTTCTTC. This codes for CASSLGLAGSEQFF.